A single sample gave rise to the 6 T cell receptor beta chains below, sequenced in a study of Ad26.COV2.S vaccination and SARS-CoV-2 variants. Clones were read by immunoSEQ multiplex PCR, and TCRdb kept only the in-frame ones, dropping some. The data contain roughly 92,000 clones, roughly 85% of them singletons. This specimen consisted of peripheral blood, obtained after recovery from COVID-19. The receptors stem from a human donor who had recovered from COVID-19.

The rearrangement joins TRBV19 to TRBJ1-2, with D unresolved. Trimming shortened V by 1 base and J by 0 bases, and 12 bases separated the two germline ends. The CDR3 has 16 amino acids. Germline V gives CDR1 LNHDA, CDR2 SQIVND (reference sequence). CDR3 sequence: CASSIAPIDSNYGYTF. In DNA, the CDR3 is TGTGCCAGTAGTATAGCCCCGATTGATTCTAACTATGGCTACACCTTC.

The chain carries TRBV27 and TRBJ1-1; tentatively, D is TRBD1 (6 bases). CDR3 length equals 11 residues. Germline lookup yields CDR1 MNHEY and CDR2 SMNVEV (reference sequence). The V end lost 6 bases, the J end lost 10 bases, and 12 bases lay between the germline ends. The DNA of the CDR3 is TGTGCCAGCAGGCCCCGGGACACAGCTTTCTTT. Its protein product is CASRPRDTAFF.

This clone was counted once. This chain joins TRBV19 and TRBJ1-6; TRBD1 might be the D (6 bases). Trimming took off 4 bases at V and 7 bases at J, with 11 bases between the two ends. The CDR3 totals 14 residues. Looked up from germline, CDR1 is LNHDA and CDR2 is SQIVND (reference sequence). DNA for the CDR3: TGTGCCAGTAGTACCGGACAGTACAATTCACCCCTCCACTTT. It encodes CASSTGQYNSPLHF.

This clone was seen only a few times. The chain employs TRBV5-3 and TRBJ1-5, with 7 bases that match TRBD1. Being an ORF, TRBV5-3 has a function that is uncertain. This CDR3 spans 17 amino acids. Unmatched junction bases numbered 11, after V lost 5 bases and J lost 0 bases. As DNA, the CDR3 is TGTGCCAGAAGGCGGCACAGGGGCATTCTTAGCAATCAGCCCCAGCATTTT. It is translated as CARRRHRGILSNQPQHF.

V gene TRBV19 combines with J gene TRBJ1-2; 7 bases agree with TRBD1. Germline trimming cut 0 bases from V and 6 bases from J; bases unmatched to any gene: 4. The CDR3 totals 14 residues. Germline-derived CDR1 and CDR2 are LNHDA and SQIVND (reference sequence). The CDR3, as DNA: TGTGCCAGTAGTATAGATCGAGGGGGCCATGGCTACACCTTC. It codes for CASSIDRGGHGYTF.

The CDR3 loop reads CASSLALAGGTDTQYF. The CDR3 DNA reads as TGTGCCAGCAGCTTAGCGCTTGCGGGAGGCACAGATACGCAGTATTTT. The chain employs TRBV7-2 and TRBJ2-3; 7 nucleotides match TRBD2. This CDR3 region has 16 residues. J lost 1 base, V lost 0 bases, and 4 bases had no gene match. Germline CDR1 is SGHTA and CDR2 is FQGNSA.